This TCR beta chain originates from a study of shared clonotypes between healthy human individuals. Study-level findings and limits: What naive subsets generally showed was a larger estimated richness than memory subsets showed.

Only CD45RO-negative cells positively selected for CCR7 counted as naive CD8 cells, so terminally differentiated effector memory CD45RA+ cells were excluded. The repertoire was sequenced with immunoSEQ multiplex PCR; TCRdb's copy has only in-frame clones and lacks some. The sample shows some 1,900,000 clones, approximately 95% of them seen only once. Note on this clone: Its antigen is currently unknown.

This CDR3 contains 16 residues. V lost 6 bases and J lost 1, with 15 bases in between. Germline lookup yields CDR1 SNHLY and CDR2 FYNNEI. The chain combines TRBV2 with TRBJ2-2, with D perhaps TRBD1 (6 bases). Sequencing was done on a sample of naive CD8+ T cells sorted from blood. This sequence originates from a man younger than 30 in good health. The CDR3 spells CASSWDIQMNTGELFF. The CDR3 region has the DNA TGTGCCAGCAGCTGGGACATTCAAATGAACACCGGGGAGCTGTTTTTT.